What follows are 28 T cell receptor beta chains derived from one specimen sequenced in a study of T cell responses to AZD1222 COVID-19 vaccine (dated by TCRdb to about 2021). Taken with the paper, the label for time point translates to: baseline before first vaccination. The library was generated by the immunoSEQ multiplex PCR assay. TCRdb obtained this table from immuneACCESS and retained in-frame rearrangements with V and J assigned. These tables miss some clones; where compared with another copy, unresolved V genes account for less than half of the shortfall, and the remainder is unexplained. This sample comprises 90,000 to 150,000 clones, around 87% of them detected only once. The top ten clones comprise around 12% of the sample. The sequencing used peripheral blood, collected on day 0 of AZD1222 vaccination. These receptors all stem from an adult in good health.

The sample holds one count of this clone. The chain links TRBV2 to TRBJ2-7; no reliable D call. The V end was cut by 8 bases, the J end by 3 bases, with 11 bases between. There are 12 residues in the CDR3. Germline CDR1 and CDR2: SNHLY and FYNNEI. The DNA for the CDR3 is TGTGCCAGCCGAAGAGAATACTACGAGCAGTACTTC. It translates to CASRREYYEQYF.

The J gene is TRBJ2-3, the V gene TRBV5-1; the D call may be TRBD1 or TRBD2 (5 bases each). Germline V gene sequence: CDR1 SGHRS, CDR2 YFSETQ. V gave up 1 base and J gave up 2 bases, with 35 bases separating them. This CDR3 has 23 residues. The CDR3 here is CASSLFQIGISFRESPSTDTQYF. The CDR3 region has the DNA TGCGCCAGCAGCTTGTTTCAGATCGGGATTTCGTTCAGGGAATCTCCCTCCACAGATACGCAGTATTTT.

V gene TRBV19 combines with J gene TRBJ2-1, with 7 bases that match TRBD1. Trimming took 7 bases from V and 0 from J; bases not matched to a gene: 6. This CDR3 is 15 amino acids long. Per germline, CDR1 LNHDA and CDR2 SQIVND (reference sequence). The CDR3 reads CASTPDRASYNEQFF. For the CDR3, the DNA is TGTGCCAGTACCCCCGACAGGGCCTCCTACAATGAGCAGTTCTTC.

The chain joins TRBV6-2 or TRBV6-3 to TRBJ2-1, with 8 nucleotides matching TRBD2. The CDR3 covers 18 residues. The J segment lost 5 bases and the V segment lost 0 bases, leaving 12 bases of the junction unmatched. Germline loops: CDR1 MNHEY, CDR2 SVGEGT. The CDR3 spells CASSYSKLAVERNNEQFF. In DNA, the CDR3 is TGTGCCAGCAGTTACTCGAAACTAGCGGTAGAGCGAAACAATGAGCAGTTCTTC.

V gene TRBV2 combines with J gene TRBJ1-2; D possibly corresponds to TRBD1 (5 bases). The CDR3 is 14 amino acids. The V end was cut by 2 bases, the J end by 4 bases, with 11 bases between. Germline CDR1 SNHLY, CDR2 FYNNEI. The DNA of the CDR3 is TGTGCCAGCAGTGAAAGGGGTGCCGCCTATGGCTACACCTTC. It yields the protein CASSERGAAYGYTF.

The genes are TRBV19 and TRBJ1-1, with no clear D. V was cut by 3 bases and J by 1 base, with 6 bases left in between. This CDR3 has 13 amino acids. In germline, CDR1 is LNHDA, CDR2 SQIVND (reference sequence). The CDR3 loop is CASSMRQNTEAFF. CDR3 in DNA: TGTGCCAGTAGTATGCGACAGAACACTGAAGCTTTCTTT.

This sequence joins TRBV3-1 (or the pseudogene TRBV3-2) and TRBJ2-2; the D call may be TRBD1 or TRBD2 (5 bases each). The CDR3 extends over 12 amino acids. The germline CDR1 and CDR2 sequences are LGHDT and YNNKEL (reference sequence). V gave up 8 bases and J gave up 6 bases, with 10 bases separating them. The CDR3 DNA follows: TGTGCCAGCGCGAGGGGAGCCGGGGAGCTGTTTTTT. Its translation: CASARGAGELFF.

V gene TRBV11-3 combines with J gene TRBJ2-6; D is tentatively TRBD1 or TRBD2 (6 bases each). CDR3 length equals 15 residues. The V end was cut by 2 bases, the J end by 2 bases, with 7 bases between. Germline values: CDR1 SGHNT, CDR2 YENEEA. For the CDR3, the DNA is TGTGCCAGCAGCTTAAGGGGGGCTGGGGCCAACGTCCTGACTTTC. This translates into CASSLRGAGANVLTF.

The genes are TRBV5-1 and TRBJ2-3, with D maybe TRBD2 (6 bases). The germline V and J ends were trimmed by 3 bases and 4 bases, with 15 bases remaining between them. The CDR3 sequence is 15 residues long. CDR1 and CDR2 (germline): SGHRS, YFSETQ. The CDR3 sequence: CASSSGLSSADTQYF. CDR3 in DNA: TGCGCCAGCAGCTCGGGACTTTCATCAGCAGATACGCAGTATTTT.

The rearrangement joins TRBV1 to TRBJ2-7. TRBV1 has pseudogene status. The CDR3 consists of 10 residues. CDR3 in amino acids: CTSSRDEQYF. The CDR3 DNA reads TGCACCAGCAGCCGGGACGAGCAGTACTTC.

CDR3 DNA sequence: TGTGCCAGCAGCTTCGACAGTGCGGGCAATGAGCAGTTCTTC. The encoded protein is CASSFDSAGNEQFF. This rearrangement joins TRBV7-2 to TRBJ2-1; D is perhaps TRBD1 or TRBD2 (5 bases each). V lost 3 bases and J 6 bases, leaving 12 bases between the germline ends. The CDR3 has 14 residues. CDR1 is SGHTA and CDR2 is FQGNSA in the germline V gene.

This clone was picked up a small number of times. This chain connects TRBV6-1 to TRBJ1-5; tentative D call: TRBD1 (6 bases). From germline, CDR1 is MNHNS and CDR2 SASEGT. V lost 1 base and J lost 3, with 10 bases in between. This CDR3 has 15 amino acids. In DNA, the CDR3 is TGTGCCAGCAGTGAAGTAGGGGGATACAATCAGCCCCAGCATTTT. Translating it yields CASSEVGGYNQPQHF.

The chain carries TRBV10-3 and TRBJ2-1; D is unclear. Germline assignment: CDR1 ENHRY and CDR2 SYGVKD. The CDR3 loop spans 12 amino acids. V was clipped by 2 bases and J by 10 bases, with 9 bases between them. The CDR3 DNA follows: TGTGCCATCAGTGAGACCCCTGTGGAGCAGTTCTTC. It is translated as CAISETPVEQFF.

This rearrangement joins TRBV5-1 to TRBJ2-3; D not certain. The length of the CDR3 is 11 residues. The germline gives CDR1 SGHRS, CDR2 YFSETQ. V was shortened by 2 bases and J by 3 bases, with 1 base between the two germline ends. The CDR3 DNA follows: TGCGCCAGCAGCTTTACAGATACGCAGTATTTT. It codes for CASSFTDTQYF. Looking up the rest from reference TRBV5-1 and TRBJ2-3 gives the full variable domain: KAGVTQTPRYLIKTRGQQVTLSCSPISGHRSVSWYQQTPGQGLQFLFEYFSETQRNKGNFPGRFSGRQFSNSRSEMNVSTLELGDSALYLCASSFTDTQYFGPGTRLTVL.

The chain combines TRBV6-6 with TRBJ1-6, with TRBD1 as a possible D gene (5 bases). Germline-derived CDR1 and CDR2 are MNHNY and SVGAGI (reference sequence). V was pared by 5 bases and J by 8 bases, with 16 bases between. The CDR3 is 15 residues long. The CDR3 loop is CASSDRDGRDSPLHF. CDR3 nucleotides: TGTGCCAGCAGTGACCGGGACGGGCGAGATTCACCCCTCCACTTT.

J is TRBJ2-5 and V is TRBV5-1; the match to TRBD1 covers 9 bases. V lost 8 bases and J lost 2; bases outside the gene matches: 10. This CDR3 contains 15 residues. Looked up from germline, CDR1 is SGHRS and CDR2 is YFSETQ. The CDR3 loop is CASATLTGGQETQYF. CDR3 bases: TGCGCCAGTGCAACCCTGACAGGGGGTCAAGAGACCCAGTACTTC.

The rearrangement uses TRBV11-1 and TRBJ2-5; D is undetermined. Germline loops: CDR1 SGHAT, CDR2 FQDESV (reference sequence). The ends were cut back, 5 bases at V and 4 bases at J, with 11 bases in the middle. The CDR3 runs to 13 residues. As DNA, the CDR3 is TGTGCCAGCAGCGTTGGCCTAGGAGAGACCCAGTACTTC. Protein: CASSVGLGETQYF.

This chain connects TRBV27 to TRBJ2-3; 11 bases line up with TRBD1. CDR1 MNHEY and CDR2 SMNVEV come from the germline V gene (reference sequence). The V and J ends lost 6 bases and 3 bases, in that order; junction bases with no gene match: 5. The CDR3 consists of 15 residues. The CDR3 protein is CASRRTGGATDTQYF. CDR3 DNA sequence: TGTGCCAGCAGACGGACAGGGGGCGCGACAGATACGCAGTATTTT.

CDR3 amino acids: CASSDTGFYNEQFF. The CDR3 coding sequence is TGTGCCAGCAGTGACACAGGGTTCTACAATGAGCAGTTCTTC. The chain has TRBV6-6 and TRBJ2-1, with a tentative D call TRBD1 (6 bases). The CDR3 consists of 14 residues. Germline assignment: CDR1 MNHNY and CDR2 SVGAGI (reference sequence). V was pared by 5 bases and J by 3 bases, with 11 bases between.

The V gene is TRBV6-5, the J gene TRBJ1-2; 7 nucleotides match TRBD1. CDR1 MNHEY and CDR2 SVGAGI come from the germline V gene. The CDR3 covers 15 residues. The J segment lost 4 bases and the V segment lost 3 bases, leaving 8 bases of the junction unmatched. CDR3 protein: CASSYSDRPLYGYTF. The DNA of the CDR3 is TGTGCCAGCAGTTATTCGGACAGGCCTCTCTATGGCTACACCTTC.

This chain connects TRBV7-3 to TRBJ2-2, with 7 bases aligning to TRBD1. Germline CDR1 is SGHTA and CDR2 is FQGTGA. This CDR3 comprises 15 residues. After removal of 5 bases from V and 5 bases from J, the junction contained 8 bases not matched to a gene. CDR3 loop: CASSVPGQRTGELFF. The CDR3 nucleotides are TGTGCCAGCAGCGTACCGGGACAGCGGACCGGGGAGCTGTTTTTT.

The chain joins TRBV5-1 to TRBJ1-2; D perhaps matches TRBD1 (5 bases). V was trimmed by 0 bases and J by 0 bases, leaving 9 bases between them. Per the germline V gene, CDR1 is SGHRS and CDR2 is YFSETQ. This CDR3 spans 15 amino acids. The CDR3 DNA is TGCGCCAGCAGCTTGGCGGCGGGACCTAACTATGGCTACACCTTC. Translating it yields CASSLAAGPNYGYTF.

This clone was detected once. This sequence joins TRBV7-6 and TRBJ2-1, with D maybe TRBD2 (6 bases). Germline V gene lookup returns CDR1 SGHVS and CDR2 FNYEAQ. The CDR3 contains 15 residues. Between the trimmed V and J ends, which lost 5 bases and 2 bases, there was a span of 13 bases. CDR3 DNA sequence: TGTGCCAGCAGCCAACCCAGGGAGGCCTACAATGAGCAGTTCTTC. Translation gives CASSQPREAYNEQFF.

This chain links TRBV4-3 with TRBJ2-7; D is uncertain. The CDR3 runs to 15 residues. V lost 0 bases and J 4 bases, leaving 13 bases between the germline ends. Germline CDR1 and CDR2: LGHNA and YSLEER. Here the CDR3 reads CASSQEAGFKYEQYF. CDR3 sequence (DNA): TGCGCCAGCAGCCAAGAGGCCGGGTTCAAGTACGAGCAGTACTTC.

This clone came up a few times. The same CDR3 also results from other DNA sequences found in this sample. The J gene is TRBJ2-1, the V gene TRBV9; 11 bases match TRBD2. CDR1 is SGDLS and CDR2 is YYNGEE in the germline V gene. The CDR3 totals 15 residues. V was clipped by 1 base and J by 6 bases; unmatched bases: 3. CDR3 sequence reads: CASSVLAGGGNEQFF. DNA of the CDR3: TGTGCCAGCAGCGTACTAGCGGGAGGAGGCAATGAGCAGTTCTTC.

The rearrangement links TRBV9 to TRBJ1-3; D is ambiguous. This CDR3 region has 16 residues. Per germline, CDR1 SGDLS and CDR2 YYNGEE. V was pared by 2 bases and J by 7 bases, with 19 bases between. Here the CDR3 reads CASSVPSQGGVNTIYF. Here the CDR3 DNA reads TGTGCCAGCAGCGTTCCCTCGCAAGGAGGAGTGAACACCATATATTTT.

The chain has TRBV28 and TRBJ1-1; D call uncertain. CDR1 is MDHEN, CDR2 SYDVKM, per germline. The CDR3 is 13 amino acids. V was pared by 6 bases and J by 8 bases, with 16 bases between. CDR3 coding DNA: TGTGCCAGCAGCCCGCCGTTGCGCGTGGAAGCTTTCTTT. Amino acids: CASSPPLRVEAFF. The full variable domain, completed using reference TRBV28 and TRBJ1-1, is DVKVTQSSRYLVKRTGEKVFLECVQDMDHENMFWYRQDPGLGLRLIYFSYDVKMKEKGDIPEGYSVSREKKERFSLILESASTNQTSMYLCASSPPLRVEAFFGQGTRLTVV.

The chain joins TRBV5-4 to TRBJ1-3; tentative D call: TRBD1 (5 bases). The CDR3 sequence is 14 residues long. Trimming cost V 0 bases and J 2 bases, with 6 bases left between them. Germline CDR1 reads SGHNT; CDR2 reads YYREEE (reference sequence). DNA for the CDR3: TGTGCCAGCAGCTTGGTAGGGGCTGGAAACACCATATATTTT. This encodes CASSLVGAGNTIYF.